The clone carrying this TCR beta chain was seen a few times. Its antigen is currently unknown. The PCR ran on 60 Vbeta and 13 Jbeta primers. Clones were sequenced by immunoSEQ multiplex PCR, and TCRdb holds only the in-frame ones, with some missing. The table has roughly 110,000 clones, approximately 60% seen once. This record comes from a study of cytomegalovirus exposure and HLA in healthy donors. About the study: Findings of an earlier analysis included under 140 million unique TCR beta sequences from about 180 million T cells. The study's findings and limits: In vitro data verified three CMV-associated chains as specific for CMV antigens. Exclusion applied to some V segments, including TRBV6-2 and TRBV6-3, as they were indistinguishable.

Unmatched junction bases numbered 11, after V lost 1 base and J lost 2 bases. This CDR3 is built from 17 residues. The germline V gene has CDR1 LGHNA and CDR2 YSLEER. The gene calls are TRBV4-3 and TRBJ2-7; TRBD1 agrees at 7 bases. The TCR sequence derives from a woman in her 30s in good health and CMV-seronegative. Material for sequencing was PBMCs. The CDR3 sequence: CASSQGYSGTVPYEQYF. CDR3 coding DNA: TGCGCCAGCAGCCAAGGGTATTCTGGGACAGTACCCTACGAGCAGTACTTC.